What follows are 22 T cell receptor beta chains derived from one specimen sequenced in a study of shared clonotypes between healthy human individuals. Sequencing was performed with immunoSEQ multiplex PCR; in TCRdb, only in-frame clones are kept and a portion is missing. The table shows roughly 650,000 clones, with less than 98% occurring only once. What was sequenced was naive CD4+ T cells sorted from blood. The subset was: CD45RA+ positively selected. These receptors were collected from a woman aged 25 to 45 in good health.

This sequence joins TRBV9 and TRBJ2-7, with 13 bases matching TRBD2. With 3 bases clipped from V and 12 bases from J, the junction kept 12 bases outside the gene matches. CDR1 is SGDLS and CDR2 is YYNGEE in the germline V gene. This CDR3 region has 15 residues. CDR3 nucleotides: TGTGCCAGCAGCGCGTCGACTAGCGGGAGGCCGCAAAGGTACTTC. Its translation is CASSASTSGRPQRYF.

The J gene is TRBJ1-2, the V gene TRBV4-1, with TRBD1 matching over 10 bases. This CDR3 has 17 residues. V lost 3 bases and J lost 6; bases outside the gene matches: 13. In germline, CDR1 is MGHRA, CDR2 YSYEKL. The CDR3 sequence is CASSHAGTGEGENGYTF. The DNA of the CDR3 is TGCGCCAGCAGCCATGCCGGGACAGGGGAAGGAGAGAATGGCTACACCTTC.

The rearrangement uses TRBV29-1 and TRBJ2-2, with TRBD2 matching over 9 bases. V trimming: 7 bases; J trimming: 6 bases; junction bases outside the gene matches: 12. Germline V gene sequence: CDR1 SQVTM, CDR2 ANQGSEA. The CDR3 is 15 residues long. The CDR3 DNA is TGCAGCGCCATCGGCCGCGGGAGGGCCTCCGGGGAGCTGTTTTTT. It translates to CSAIGRGRASGELFF.

The V gene is TRBV30, the J gene TRBJ1-1, with unresolved D. Trimming left V 2 bases short and J 1 base short, with 11 bases between. This CDR3 has 14 amino acids. Per germline, CDR1 GTSNPN and CDR2 SVGIG (reference sequence). The chain's CDR3 is CAWSSIEANTEAFF. CDR3 nucleotide sequence: TGTGCCTGGAGTTCCATAGAAGCGAACACTGAAGCTTTCTTT.

V and J are TRBV28 and TRBJ2-7, with a tentative D call TRBD1 (5 bases). The CDR3 is 17 amino acids. Germline assignment: CDR1 MDHEN and CDR2 SYDVKM. V lost 5 bases and J 5 bases, leaving 25 bases between the germline ends. CDR3 amino acids: CASSGPGWGRDPHEQYF. The CDR3 DNA is TGTGCCAGCAGTGGCCCCGGGTGGGGCAGAGACCCCCACGAGCAGTACTTC.

The chain couples TRBV7-2 to TRBJ2-7; 7 nucleotides agree with TRBD2. CDR1 and CDR2 (germline): SGHTA, FQGNSA. CDR3 size: 17 residues. Losses at the gene ends were 2 bases for V and 7 bases for J; bases not matched to a gene: 17. Here the CDR3 DNA reads TGTGCCAGCAGCTTATCTGTAGCAGGGAGGGCCGTTAGGGAGCAGTACTTC. Amino acids: CASSLSVAGRAVREQYF.

V usage is TRBV28 and J usage is TRBJ2-3; D perhaps matches TRBD2 (6 bases). The CDR3 extends over 15 amino acids. Germline CDR1 and CDR2: MDHEN and SYDVKM. Deletions cut 4 bases from V and 2 bases from J, with 13 bases between. This CDR3 reads CASSSTGLHTDTQYF. CDR3 bases: TGTGCCAGCAGTTCGACGGGACTCCACACAGATACGCAGTATTTT.

The chain carries TRBV10-2 and TRBJ2-7, with D maybe TRBD1 (6 bases). The germline gives CDR1 WSHSY, CDR2 SAAADI. There are 14 residues in the CDR3. V shed 5 bases and J shed 1 base, with 12 bases lying between them. CDR3 residues: CASSMDRISYEQYF. In nucleotides, the CDR3 is TGCGCCAGCAGTATGGACAGAATATCCTACGAGCAGTACTTC.

The CDR3 DNA is TGTGCCAGCAGTTATTTAGCCGCGGAGGCCAATGAGCAGTTCTTC. As protein: CASSYLAAEANEQFF. The genes are TRBV6-9 and TRBJ2-1; D might be TRBD2 (5 bases). Trimming removed 1 base from V and 6 bases from J, with 13 bases in between. Germline V gene data show CDR1 as MNHGY and CDR2 as SVAAGI. The CDR3 loop spans 15 amino acids.

The genes are TRBV19 and TRBJ2-5; perhaps TRBD2 as D (6 bases). The CDR3 sequence is 13 residues long. The V end was cut by 4 bases, the J end by 5 bases, with 11 bases between. Per the germline V gene, CDR1 is LNHDA and CDR2 is SQIVND (reference sequence). CDR3 bases: TGTGCCAGTAGTAAGGGACTTGTGGAGACCCAGTACTTC. It translates to CASSKGLVETQYF.

V is TRBV6-1 and J is TRBJ2-1; D not resolved. Germline-derived CDR1 and CDR2 are MNHNS and SASEGT. The CDR3 is made up of 11 amino acids. V was trimmed by 10 bases and J by 9 bases, leaving 13 bases between them. CDR3 residues: CATSRNFEQFF. The CDR3 DNA sequence: TGTGCCACCTCTAGGAATTTTGAGCAGTTCTTC.

This chain joins TRBV23-1 and TRBJ2-7; TRBD2 aligns across 7 bases. TRBV23-1 is noted as an ORF with a role that remains uncertain. This CDR3 region has 17 residues. Losses at the gene ends were 0 bases for V and 2 bases for J; bases not matched to a gene: 10. In DNA, the CDR3 is TGCGCCAGCAGTCAATCGGGGGGGTTCTCCACAACCTACGAGCAGTACTTC. Translated, it gives CASSQSGGFSTTYEQYF.

The chain uses TRBV6-4 and TRBJ1-1; perhaps TRBD1 as D (5 bases). V lost 4 bases, J lost 4 bases, and 22 bases lay in between. Germline V lookup: CDR1 MRHNA, CDR2 SNTAGT. This CDR3 region has 17 residues. CDR3 sequence: CASSALPSKQGTTEAFF. The CDR3 DNA is TGTGCCAGCAGTGCCCTCCCCTCTAAGCAGGGTACCACTGAAGCTTTCTTT.

The chain is built from TRBV28 and TRBJ2-7; either TRBD1 or TRBD2 may fit D (5 bases each). The CDR3 spans 16 residues. Trimming took off 4 bases at V and 0 bases at J, with 16 bases between the two ends. Germline V gene data show CDR1 as MDHEN and CDR2 as SYDVKM. CDR3 sequence (DNA): TGTGCCAGCAGTTCCGGGACGGCAACTTTCTCCTACGAGCAGTACTTC. This encodes CASSSGTATFSYEQYF.

This sequence joins TRBV21-1 and TRBJ2-1; TRBD2 is taken as the D call from the table, unchecked against the DNA. TRBV21-1 is a documented pseudogene. CDR3 length: 17 amino acids. The CDR3 is CASSKERPMSSYNEQFF. CDR3 DNA sequence: TGTGCCAGCAGCAAAGAGCGACCCATGAGCTCCTACAATGAGCAGTTCTTC.

The J gene is TRBJ2-7, the V gene TRBV4-2; D is unresolved. The ends were cut back, 1 base at V and 4 bases at J, with 17 bases in the middle. This CDR3 is built from 16 residues. Germline CDR1 is LGHNA and CDR2 is YNFKEQ. The CDR3 DNA follows: TGTGCCAGCAGCCAAGCTGCGGATGGTCAAGTGTACGAGCAGTACTTC. It yields the protein CASSQAADGQVYEQYF.

This clone was observed a single time. The CDR3 loop is CASSTLHEGGPDTQYF. Here the CDR3 DNA reads TGTGCCAGCAGTACTCTGCACGAGGGAGGGCCGGATACGCAGTATTTT. This chain joins TRBV28 and TRBJ2-3; 7 bases agree with TRBD2. Germline CDR1 is MDHEN and CDR2 is SYDVKM. V lost 5 bases and J lost 6; bases outside the gene matches: 14. The CDR3 has 16 residues.

The V gene is TRBV7-2, the J gene TRBJ1-2; 7 bases align to TRBD1. The CDR3 has 17 amino acids. CDR1 and CDR2 from the germline V gene are SGHTA and FQGNSA. Unmatched junction bases numbered 12, after V lost 1 base and J lost 4 bases. CDR3 residues: CASSLGLGQGGTYGYTF. The CDR3 DNA is TGTGCCAGCAGCTTAGGTCTGGGGCAGGGGGGAACCTATGGCTACACCTTC.

The chain is built from TRBV5-1 and TRBJ2-3; D may match TRBD1 or TRBD2 (6 bases each). Germline loops: CDR1 SGHRS, CDR2 YFSETQ. The CDR3 covers 14 residues. Trimming cost V 0 bases and J 4 bases, with 9 bases left between them. CDR3: CASSLEGGSDTQYF. Written as DNA, the CDR3 is TGCGCCAGCAGCTTGGAGGGGGGATCAGATACGCAGTATTTT. The full variable domain, with the rest looked up from reference TRBV5-1 and TRBJ2-3, is KAGVTQTPRYLIKTRGQQVTLSCSPISGHRSVSWYQQTPGQGLQFLFEYFSETQRNKGNFPGRFSGRQFSNSRSEMNVSTLELGDSALYLCASSLEGGSDTQYFGPGTRLTVL.

The chain couples TRBV7-8 to TRBJ2-1; 10 positions match TRBD2. The CDR3 sequence is 16 residues long. The V and J ends lost 1 base and 8 bases, in that order; junction bases with no gene match: 8. The V gene's germline CDR1 is SGHVS and CDR2 FQNEAQ. In DNA form, the CDR3 reads TGTGCCAGCAGCTTAGGGCTAGCGGGAGATACATATGAGCAGTTCTTC. This sequence encodes CASSLGLAGDTYEQFF.

The V gene is TRBV27, the J gene TRBJ1-2; D ambiguous. The CDR3 is made up of 13 amino acids. Germline V gene lookup returns CDR1 MNHEY and CDR2 SMNVEV (reference sequence). Trimming removed 3 bases from V and 0 bases from J, with 5 bases in between. Written as DNA, the CDR3 is TGTGCCAGCAGTTTTAACACTAACTATGGCTACACCTTC. This translates into CASSFNTNYGYTF.

This sequence joins TRBV5-1 and TRBJ2-7, with 10 bases identical to TRBD2. The V gene end was trimmed by 5 bases and the J gene end by 3 bases; junction bases not matched to a gene: 11. The CDR3 runs 16 residues. Germline V gene lookup returns CDR1 SGHRS and CDR2 YFSETQ. Here the CDR3 DNA reads TGCGCCAGCAGTCAAACCGGACTAGCGGAGGTCTACGAGCAGTACTTC. Its translation is CASSQTGLAEVYEQYF.